These T cell receptor beta chains were read from a single sample in a study of T cells expressing NK-cell markers. TCRdb reprocessed the 5' RACE reads and reports one entry per CDR3 protein, with no DNA. The table lists about 460,000 distinct CDR3 sequences. Specimen: blood T cells: a sorted CD56 or NKG2C T cell subset, CD4+ or CD8+ T cells, or bulk PBMC T cells (not recorded which). Receptors originate from a woman aged 50 to 60 in good health. Both conserved end residues are part of each CDR3. A row's size may be missing; if present it is once, few, many or a size class.

v_gene	j_gene	abundance	CDR3aa
TRBV27	TRBJ1-5	.	CASRFRGFGQPQHF
TRBV5-1	TRBJ2-7	.	CASSLPTTGGEQYF
TRBV7-8	TRBJ2-1	.	CASSLVGTSVSNEQFF
TRBV7-9	TRBJ2-5	.	CASSIWRDSKKETQYF
TRBV14	TRBJ1-4	.	CASSQGGRTNEKLFF
TRBV7-2	TRBJ2-1	.	CASSFGLVKANSYNEQFF
TRBV7-9	TRBJ2-3	.	CASTPGLRTDTQYF
TRBV20-1	TRBJ2-1	.	CSAQVDRVNEQFF
TRBV24-1	TRBJ2-1	.	CATSDWSLNHNEQFF
TRBV12-3/TRBV12-4	TRBJ1-5	.	CASSFTGYNQPQHF
TRBV18	TRBJ2-1	.	CASRKAGGPSNEQFF
TRBV29-1	TRBJ1-1	.	CSVIRGTNTEAFF
TRBV5-6	TRBJ2-1	.	CASSLGRAHNEQFF
TRBV3-1	TRBJ1-2	.	CASSQAPMRDYGYTF
TRBV5-1	TRBJ1-2	.	CASSLTAGGDYGYTF
TRBV30	TRBJ2-2	.	CAWYRHQGELFF
TRBV20-1	TRBJ2-5	.	CSAQLAVGETQYF
TRBV18	TRBJ2-5	.	CASSPTGLQETQYF
TRBV10-1	TRBJ1-1	.	CASSESGAGNTEAFF
TRBV4-1	TRBJ2-5	.	CASSPGPGTQYF
TRBV29-1	TRBJ2-7	.	CSAGPETAYEQYF
TRBV29-1	TRBJ2-3	.	CSATAGRTDTQYF
TRBV3-1	TRBJ2-3	.	CASSQDWVGDSFTDTQYF
TRBV20-1	TRBJ2-1	.	CSAQGLNEQFF
TRBV15	TRBJ2-3	.	CATSRLPDTQYF
TRBV3-1	TRBJ2-3	.	CASSARGITDTQYF
TRBV24-1	TRBJ1-4	.	CATSDLNVPEKLFF
TRBV5-5	TRBJ2-5	.	CASSLDFYAETQYF
TRBV10-2	TRBJ1-5	.	CASTVGINQPQHF
TRBV11-3	TRBJ1-4	.	CASSYGQGITNEKLFF
TRBV12-3/TRBV12-4	TRBJ1-5	.	CASRETGNSNQPQHF
TRBV5-1	TRBJ2-3	.	CASSAGTGKTDTQYF
TRBV27	TRBJ2-7	.	CASTFGLAGAYEQYF
TRBV13	TRBJ1-1	.	CASSLSGGIGDTEAFF
TRBV29-1	TRBJ2-5	medium-sized	CSVGSPQETQYF
TRBV5-1	TRBJ2-3	.	CASSPRTGSDYTQYF
TRBV6-1	TRBJ2-7	.	CASSEGSRLVYEQYF
TRBV4-1	TRBJ1-1	.	CASSQGQSLQGLAEAFF
TRBV4-1	TRBJ1-2	.	CASSPQMTNYGYTF
TRBV18	TRBJ1-5	.	CASSPYPQNNQPQHF
TRBV7-9	TRBJ2-1	.	CASSLGGTRGSEQFF
TRBV9	TRBJ1-1	.	CASSSSGGQNTEAFF
TRBV6-5	TRBJ1-3	.	CASSSGFSGNTIYF
TRBV27	TRBJ2-1	.	CASSRTSGPNEQFF